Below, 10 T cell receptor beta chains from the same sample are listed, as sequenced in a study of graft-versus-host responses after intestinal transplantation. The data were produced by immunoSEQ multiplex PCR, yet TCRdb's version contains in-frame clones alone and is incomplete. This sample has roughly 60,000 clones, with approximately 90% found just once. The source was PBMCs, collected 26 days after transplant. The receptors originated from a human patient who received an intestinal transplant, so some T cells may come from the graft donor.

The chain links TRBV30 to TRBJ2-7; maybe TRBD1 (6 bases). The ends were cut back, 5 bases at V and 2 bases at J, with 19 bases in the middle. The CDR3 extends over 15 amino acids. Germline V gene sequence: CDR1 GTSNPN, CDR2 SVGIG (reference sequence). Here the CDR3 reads CAWGFDSDRAYEQYF. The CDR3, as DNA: TGTGCCTGGGGCTTCGATTCGGACAGAGCCTACGAGCAGTACTTC.

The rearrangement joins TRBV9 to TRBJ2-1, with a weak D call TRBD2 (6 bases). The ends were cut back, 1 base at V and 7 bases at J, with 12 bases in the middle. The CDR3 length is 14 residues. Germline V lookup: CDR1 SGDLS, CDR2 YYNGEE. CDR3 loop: CASSVPLRENEQFF. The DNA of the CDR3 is TGTGCCAGCAGCGTACCCCTCCGGGAGAATGAGCAGTTCTTC.

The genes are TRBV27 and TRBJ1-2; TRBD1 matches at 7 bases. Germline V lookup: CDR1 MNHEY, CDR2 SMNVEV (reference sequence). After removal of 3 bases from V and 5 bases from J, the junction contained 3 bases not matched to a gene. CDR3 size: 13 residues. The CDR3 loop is CASSLNRGYGYTF. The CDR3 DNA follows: TGTGCCAGCAGTTTGAACAGGGGTTATGGCTACACCTTC.

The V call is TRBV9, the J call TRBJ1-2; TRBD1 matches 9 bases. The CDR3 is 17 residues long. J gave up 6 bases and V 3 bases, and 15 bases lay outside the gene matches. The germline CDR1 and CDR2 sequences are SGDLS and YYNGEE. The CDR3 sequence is CASSASRDRDLGNGYTF. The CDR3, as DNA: TGTGCCAGCAGCGCCTCACGGGACAGGGACTTAGGGAATGGCTACACCTTC.

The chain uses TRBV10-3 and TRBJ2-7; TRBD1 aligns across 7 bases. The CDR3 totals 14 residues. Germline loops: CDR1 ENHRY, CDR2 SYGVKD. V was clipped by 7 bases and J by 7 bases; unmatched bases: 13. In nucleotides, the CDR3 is TGTGCCATCAAATTGGCGACAGGGAAGGGGGAGCAGTACTTC. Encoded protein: CAIKLATGKGEQYF.

The CDR3 sequence is CATVQRTAISGANVLTF. The DNA for the CDR3 is TGTGCCACCGTACAGCGGACTGCTATCTCTGGGGCCAACGTCCTGACTTTC. The chain carries TRBV2 and TRBJ2-6; D might be TRBD2 (5 bases). The CDR3 length is 17 residues. V was pared by 10 bases and J by 0 bases, with 19 bases between. CDR1 and CDR2 from the germline V gene are SNHLY and FYNNEI.

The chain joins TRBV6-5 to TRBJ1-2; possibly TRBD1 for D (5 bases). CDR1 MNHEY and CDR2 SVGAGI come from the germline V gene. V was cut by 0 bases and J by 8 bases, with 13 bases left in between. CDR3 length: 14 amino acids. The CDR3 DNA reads TGTGCCAGCAGTTACTCGAAACCTAACAGGGGCTACACCTTC. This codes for CASSYSKPNRGYTF.

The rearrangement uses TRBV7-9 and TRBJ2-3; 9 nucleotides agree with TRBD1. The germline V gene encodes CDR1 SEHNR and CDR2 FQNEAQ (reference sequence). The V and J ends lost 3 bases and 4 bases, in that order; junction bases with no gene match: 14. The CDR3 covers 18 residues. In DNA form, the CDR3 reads TGTGCCAGCAGCTTGAAAAATTACCGGGACAGGGCCCCAGATACGCAGTATTTT. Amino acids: CASSLKNYRDRAPDTQYF.

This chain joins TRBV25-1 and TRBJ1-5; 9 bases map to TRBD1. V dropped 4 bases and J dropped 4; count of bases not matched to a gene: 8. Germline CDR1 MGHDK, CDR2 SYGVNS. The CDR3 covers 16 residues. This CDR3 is CASSGGGQGSNQPQHF. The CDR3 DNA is TGTGCCAGCAGTGGAGGAGGACAGGGGAGTAATCAGCCCCAGCATTTT.

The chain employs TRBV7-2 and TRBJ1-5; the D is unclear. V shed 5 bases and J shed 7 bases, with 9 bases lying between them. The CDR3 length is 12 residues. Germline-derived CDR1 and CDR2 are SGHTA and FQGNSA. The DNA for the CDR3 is TGTGCCAGCAGCGCTCCTAACCAGCCCCAGCATTTT. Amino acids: CASSAPNQPQHF.